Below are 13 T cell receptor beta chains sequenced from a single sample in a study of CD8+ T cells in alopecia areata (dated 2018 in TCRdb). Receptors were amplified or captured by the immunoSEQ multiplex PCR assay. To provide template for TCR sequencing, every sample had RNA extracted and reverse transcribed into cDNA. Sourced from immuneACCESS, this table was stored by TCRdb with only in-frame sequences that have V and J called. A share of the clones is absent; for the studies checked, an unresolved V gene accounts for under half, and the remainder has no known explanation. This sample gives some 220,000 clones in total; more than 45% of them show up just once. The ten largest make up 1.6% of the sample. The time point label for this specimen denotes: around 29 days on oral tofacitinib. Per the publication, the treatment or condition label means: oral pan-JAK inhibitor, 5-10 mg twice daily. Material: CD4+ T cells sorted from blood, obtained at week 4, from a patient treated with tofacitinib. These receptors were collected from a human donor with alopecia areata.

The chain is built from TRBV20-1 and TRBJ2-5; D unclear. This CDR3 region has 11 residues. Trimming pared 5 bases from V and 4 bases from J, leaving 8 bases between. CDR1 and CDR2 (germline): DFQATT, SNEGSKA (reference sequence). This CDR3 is CSAVWGETQYF. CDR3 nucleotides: TGCAGTGCTGTATGGGGAGAGACCCAGTACTTC.

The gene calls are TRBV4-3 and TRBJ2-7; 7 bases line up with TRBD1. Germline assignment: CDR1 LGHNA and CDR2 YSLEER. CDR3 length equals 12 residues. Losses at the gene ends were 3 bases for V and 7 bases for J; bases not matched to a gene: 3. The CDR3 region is CASSHDREEQYF. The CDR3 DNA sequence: TGCGCCAGCAGCCACGACAGGGAGGAGCAGTACTTC.

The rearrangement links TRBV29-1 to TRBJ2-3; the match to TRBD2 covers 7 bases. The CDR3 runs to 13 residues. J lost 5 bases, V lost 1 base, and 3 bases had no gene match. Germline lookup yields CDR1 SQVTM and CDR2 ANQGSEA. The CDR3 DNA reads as TGCAGCGTTGAAGTACAGCGGGGAGATACGCAGTATTTT. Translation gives CSVEVQRGDTQYF.

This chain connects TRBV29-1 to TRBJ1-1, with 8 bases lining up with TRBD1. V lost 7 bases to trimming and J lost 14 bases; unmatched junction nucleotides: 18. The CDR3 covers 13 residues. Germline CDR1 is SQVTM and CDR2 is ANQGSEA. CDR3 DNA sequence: TGCAGCGGACGAACCGGGACAGGAGGCTGGGGCTTCTTT. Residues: CSGRTGTGGWGFF.

The CDR3 DNA reads as TGTGCCAGCAGCTTAGTGGGTGGTCAGCCCCAGCATTTT. Its translation: CASSLVGGQPQHF. The chain is built from TRBV11-2 and TRBJ1-5; D is unclear. This CDR3 is built from 13 residues. Trimming removed 1 base at V and 6 bases at J, with 7 bases between. CDR1 SGHAT and CDR2 FQNNGV come from the germline V gene.

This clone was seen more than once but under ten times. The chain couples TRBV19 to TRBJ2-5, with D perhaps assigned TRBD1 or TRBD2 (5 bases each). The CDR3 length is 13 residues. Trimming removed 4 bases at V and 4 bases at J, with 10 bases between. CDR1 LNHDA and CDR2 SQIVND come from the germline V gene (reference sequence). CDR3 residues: CASSNLGTETQYF. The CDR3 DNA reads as TGTGCCAGTAGTAATCTGGGGACAGAGACCCAGTACTTC.

The CDR3 spells CASSEPGDSYSPLHF. CDR3 coding DNA: TGTGCCAGCAGTGAACCAGGGGACAGTTATTCACCCCTCCACTTT. The chain carries TRBV2 and TRBJ1-6; 7 bases map to TRBD1. V shed 2 bases and J 8 bases; nucleotides not matched to a gene: 6. The CDR3 is 15 residues long. Germline values: CDR1 SNHLY, CDR2 FYNNEI.

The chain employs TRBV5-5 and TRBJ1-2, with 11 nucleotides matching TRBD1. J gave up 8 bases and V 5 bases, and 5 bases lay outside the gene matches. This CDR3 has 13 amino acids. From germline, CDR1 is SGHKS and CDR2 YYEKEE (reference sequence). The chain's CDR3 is CASRKDRGLGYTF. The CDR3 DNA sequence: TGTGCCAGCAGGAAGGACAGGGGGCTCGGCTACACCTTC.

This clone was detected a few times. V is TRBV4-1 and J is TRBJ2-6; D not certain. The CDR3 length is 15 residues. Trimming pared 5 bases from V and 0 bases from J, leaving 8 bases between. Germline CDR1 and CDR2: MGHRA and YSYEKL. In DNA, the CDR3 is TGCGCCAGCAGCTCCTTGCGCTCTGGGGCCAACGTCCTGACTTTC. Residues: CASSSLRSGANVLTF.

As DNA, the CDR3 is TGTGCCAGCAGCTTGACTAGTTGGCCTGGGGCCAACGTCCTGACTTTC. This translates into CASSLTSWPGANVLTF. The chain links TRBV11-1 to TRBJ2-6; D may be TRBD2 (6 bases). V was pared by 3 bases and J by 2 bases, with 11 bases between. The CDR3 has 16 residues. CDR1 and CDR2 from the germline V gene are SGHAT and FQDESV (reference sequence).

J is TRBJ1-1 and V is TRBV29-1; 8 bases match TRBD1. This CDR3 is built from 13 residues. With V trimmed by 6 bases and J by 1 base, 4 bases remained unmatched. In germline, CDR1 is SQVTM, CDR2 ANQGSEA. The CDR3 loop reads CSVIGQGNTEAFF. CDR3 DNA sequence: TGCAGCGTGATCGGACAGGGGAACACTGAAGCTTTCTTT.

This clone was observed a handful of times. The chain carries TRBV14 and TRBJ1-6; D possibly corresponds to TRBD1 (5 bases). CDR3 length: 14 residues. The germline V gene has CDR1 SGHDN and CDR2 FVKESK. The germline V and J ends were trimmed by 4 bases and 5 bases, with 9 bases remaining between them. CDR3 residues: CASSRGGDNSPLHF. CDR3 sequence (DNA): TGTGCCAGCAGCCGGGGAGGGGATAATTCACCCCTCCACTTT.

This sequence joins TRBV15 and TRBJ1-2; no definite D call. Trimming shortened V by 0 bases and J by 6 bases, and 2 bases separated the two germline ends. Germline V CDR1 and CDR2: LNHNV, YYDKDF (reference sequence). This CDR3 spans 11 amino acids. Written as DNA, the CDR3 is TGTGCCACCAGCAGAGACGATGGCTACACCTTC. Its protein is CATSRDDGYTF. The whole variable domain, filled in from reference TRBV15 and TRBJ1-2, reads DAMVIQNPRYQVTQFGKPVTLSCSQTLNHNVMYWYQQKSSQAPKLLFHYYDKDFNNEADTPDNFQSRRPNTSFCFLDIRSPGLGDTAMYLCATSRDDGYTFGSGTRLTVV.